A single sample is the source of the 18 T cell receptor beta chains below, sequenced in a study of OX40 agonist ivuxolimab in advanced cancers. Assay used: immunoSEQ multiplex PCR; TCRdb lists only in-frame clones, some missing. The table has 40,000 to 65,000 clones, roughly 90% seen once. Material: CD4+ or CD8+ T cells sorted from blood, obtained in a trial of the OX40 agonist ivuxolimab. These receptors came from an adult with an advanced solid tumor such as melanoma, head and neck, liver or kidney cancer.

This clone was recorded only once. The rearrangement uses TRBV7-2 and TRBJ1-4; D is unclear. Germline-derived CDR1 and CDR2 are SGHTA and FQGNSA. V shed 4 bases and J shed 4 bases, with 4 bases lying between them. The CDR3 is made up of 12 amino acids. The CDR3, as DNA: TGTGCCAGCAGCTCCATTAATGAAAAACTGTTTTTT. Encoded protein: CASSSINEKLFF.

J is TRBJ2-5 and V is TRBV7-9; D may be TRBD1 (5 bases). Deletions cut 1 base from V and 0 bases from J, with 9 bases between. This CDR3 is 15 amino acids long. Germline lookup yields CDR1 SEHNR and CDR2 FQNEAQ (reference sequence). CDR3 amino acids: CASSLEGNNQETQYF. In DNA form, the CDR3 reads TGTGCCAGCAGCTTAGAGGGGAATAACCAAGAGACCCAGTACTTC.

The chain links TRBV14 to TRBJ2-5; D gene uncertain. V was trimmed by 1 base and J by 5 bases, leaving 8 bases between them. Germline CDR1 SGHDN, CDR2 FVKESK. The CDR3 is 13 residues long. This CDR3 is CASSQGPSETQYF. DNA of the CDR3: TGTGCCAGCAGCCAAGGGCCGTCGGAGACCCAGTACTTC.

The rearrangement links TRBV7-9 to TRBJ2-5, with TRBD1 matching over 9 bases. Germline assignment: CDR1 SEHNR and CDR2 FQNEAQ (reference sequence). V was clipped by 4 bases and J by 5 bases; unmatched bases: 5. The CDR3 totals 14 residues. CDR3 residues: CASSWTQGAETQYF. The CDR3 DNA follows: TGTGCCAGCAGCTGGACACAGGGGGCTGAGACCCAGTACTTC. The full variable domain, in which reference TRBV7-9 and TRBJ2-5 provide the parts outside the CDR3, is DTGVSQNPRHKITKRGQNVTFRCDPISEHNRLYWYRQTLGQGPEFLTYFQNEAQLEKSRLLSDRFSAERPKGSFSTLEIQRTEQGDSAMYLCASSWTQGAETQYFGPGTRLLVL.

The V and J genes are TRBV19 and TRBJ2-1; 9 bases are a match to TRBD1. The CDR3 has 14 residues. The germline V gene encodes CDR1 LNHDA and CDR2 SQIVND (reference sequence). V lost 5 bases to trimming and J lost 4 bases; unmatched junction nucleotides: 3. The CDR3 here is CASSPGTGYNEQFF. CDR3 in DNA: TGTGCCAGTAGTCCCGGGACAGGGTACAATGAGCAGTTCTTC. Full variable domain (outside the CDR3, taken from reference TRBV19 and TRBJ2-1): DGGITQSPKYLFRKEGQNVTLSCEQNLNHDAMYWYRQDPGQGLRLIYYSQIVNDFQKGDIAEGYSVSREKKESFPLTVTSAQKNPTAFYLCASSPGTGYNEQFFGPGTRLTVL.

The chain employs TRBV4-1 and TRBJ2-1; 14 bases agree with TRBD2. The CDR3 is 15 residues long. CDR1 and CDR2 (germline): MGHRA, YSYEKL. The trim removed 4 bases at V and 6 bases at J, leaving 2 bases unmatched. In DNA form, the CDR3 reads TGCGCCAGCAGCCTGACTAGCGGGAGGGTCAATGAGCAGTTCTTC. This sequence encodes CASSLTSGRVNEQFF.

The chain recombines TRBV5-1 with TRBJ1-2; 12 bases agree with TRBD1. V lost 4 bases, J lost 4 bases, and 14 bases stayed unmatched. From germline, CDR1 is SGHRS and CDR2 YFSETQ. This CDR3 is built from 18 residues. As DNA, the CDR3 is TGCGCCAGCAGCCGTACCGGGACAGGGGGCGGTTCGGGCTATGGCTACACCTTC. It encodes CASSRTGTGGGSGYGYTF.

This chain joins TRBV6-6 and TRBJ1-4; D might be TRBD1 (5 bases). V was trimmed by 7 bases and J by 8 bases, leaving 20 bases between them. CDR3 size: 15 residues. Germline values: CDR1 MNHNY, CDR2 SVGAGI (reference sequence). This chain's CDR3 is CASIPRDQGREKLFF. The CDR3 nucleotides are TGTGCCAGCATCCCCAGGGATCAAGGGAGGGAAAAACTGTTTTTT.

V is TRBV5-5 and J is TRBJ1-1; D not resolved. V dropped 2 bases and J dropped 6 bases, with 11 bases sitting between them. CDR1 SGHKS and CDR2 YYEKEE come from the germline V gene (reference sequence). The CDR3 length is 13 residues. CDR3 in DNA: TGTGCCAGCAGCTTTTTGGGCACCGCTGAAGCTTTCTTT. Amino acid sequence: CASSFLGTAEAFF.

This clone was detected once. The rearrangement joins TRBV6-5 to TRBJ2-1; 8 positions match TRBD1. With 6 bases clipped from V and 3 bases from J, the junction kept 7 bases outside the gene matches. Per germline, CDR1 MNHEY and CDR2 SVGAGI. This CDR3 spans 15 amino acids. CDR3 bases: TGTGCCAGCAGACCTACAGGGGGAATCTACAATGAGCAGTTCTTC. It yields the protein CASRPTGGIYNEQFF.

J is TRBJ1-1 and V is TRBV18; 8 nucleotides match TRBD1. Germline V lookup: CDR1 KGHSH, CDR2 LQKENI. There are 14 residues in the CDR3. V was pared by 3 bases and J by 4 bases, with 4 bases of the junction left unmatched. The CDR3: CASSPGQGRTEAFF. The CDR3 DNA reads TGTGCCAGCTCACCCGGACAGGGCCGCACTGAAGCTTTCTTT.

V usage is TRBV15 and J usage is TRBJ2-5; 8 nucleotides agree with TRBD1. The CDR3 extends over 15 amino acids. V lost 2 bases and J lost 3; bases outside the gene matches: 5. Per the germline V gene, CDR1 is LNHNV and CDR2 is YYDKDF (reference sequence). This CDR3 is CATSRLGQGEETQYF. The CDR3 coding sequence is TGTGCCACCAGCAGATTAGGACAGGGAGAAGAGACCCAGTACTTC.

This chain joins TRBV5-1 and TRBJ2-3; unclear D gene. The germline V gene encodes CDR1 SGHRS and CDR2 YFSETQ. V lost 0 bases and J lost 8, with 7 bases in between. The CDR3 consists of 12 residues. CDR3 nucleotide sequence: TGCGCCAGCAGCTTGGAGGATTCTACGCAGTATTTT. The encoded protein is CASSLEDSTQYF. The complete variable domain, with remaining parts taken from reference TRBV5-1 and TRBJ2-3, reads KAGVTQTPRYLIKTRGQQVTLSCSPISGHRSVSWYQQTPGQGLQFLFEYFSETQRNKGNFPGRFSGRQFSNSRSEMNVSTLELGDSALYLCASSLEDSTQYFGPGTRLTVL.

The V and J genes are TRBV18 and TRBJ1-5, with D unclear. Germline lookup yields CDR1 KGHSH and CDR2 LQKENI. V shed 3 bases and J shed 3 bases, with 9 bases lying between them. This CDR3 contains 14 residues. Here the CDR3 DNA reads TGTGCCAGCTCACCTGCGGGTTCCAATCAGCCCCAGCATTTT. Protein product: CASSPAGSNQPQHF.

J is TRBJ2-2 and V is TRBV6-1; D perhaps matches TRBD1 (5 bases). Germline CDR1 reads MNHNS; CDR2 reads SASEGT. The CDR3 consists of 14 residues. The V and J ends lost 6 bases and 2 bases respectively, with 10 bases between them. The CDR3 sequence: CASRTAPNTGELFF. The CDR3 nucleotides are TGTGCCAGCAGGACAGCTCCTAACACCGGGGAGCTGTTTTTT.

The V and J genes are TRBV7-8 and TRBJ2-7; a weak D match, TRBD1 (5 bases). Per the germline V gene, CDR1 is SGHVS and CDR2 is FQNEAQ. The CDR3 has 14 amino acids. Trimming cost V 1 base and J 1 base, with 8 bases left between them. CDR3 protein: CASSLGRQSYEQYF. The CDR3 DNA is TGTGCCAGCAGCTTAGGGAGACAGTCCTACGAGCAGTACTTC.

The chain uses TRBV7-9 and TRBJ1-1; possible D gene TRBD1, 5 bases. V was shortened by 3 bases and J by 4 bases, with 12 bases between the two germline ends. Per the germline V gene, CDR1 is SEHNR and CDR2 is FQNEAQ (reference sequence). CDR3 length equals 14 residues. The CDR3 bases are TGTGCCAGCAGCTTGGGGGGGACTTCCACTGAAGCTTTCTTT. It is translated as CASSLGGTSTEAFF.

The gene calls are TRBV10-3 and TRBJ1-5; tentative D call: TRBD1 (6 bases). Germline CDR1 reads ENHRY; CDR2 reads SYGVKD. V was cut by 0 bases and J by 0 bases, with 15 bases left in between. The CDR3 is 18 residues long. The CDR3 is CAISESKGGAHSNQPQHF. DNA for the CDR3: TGTGCCATCAGTGAGTCGAAAGGGGGTGCCCATAGCAATCAGCCCCAGCATTTT.